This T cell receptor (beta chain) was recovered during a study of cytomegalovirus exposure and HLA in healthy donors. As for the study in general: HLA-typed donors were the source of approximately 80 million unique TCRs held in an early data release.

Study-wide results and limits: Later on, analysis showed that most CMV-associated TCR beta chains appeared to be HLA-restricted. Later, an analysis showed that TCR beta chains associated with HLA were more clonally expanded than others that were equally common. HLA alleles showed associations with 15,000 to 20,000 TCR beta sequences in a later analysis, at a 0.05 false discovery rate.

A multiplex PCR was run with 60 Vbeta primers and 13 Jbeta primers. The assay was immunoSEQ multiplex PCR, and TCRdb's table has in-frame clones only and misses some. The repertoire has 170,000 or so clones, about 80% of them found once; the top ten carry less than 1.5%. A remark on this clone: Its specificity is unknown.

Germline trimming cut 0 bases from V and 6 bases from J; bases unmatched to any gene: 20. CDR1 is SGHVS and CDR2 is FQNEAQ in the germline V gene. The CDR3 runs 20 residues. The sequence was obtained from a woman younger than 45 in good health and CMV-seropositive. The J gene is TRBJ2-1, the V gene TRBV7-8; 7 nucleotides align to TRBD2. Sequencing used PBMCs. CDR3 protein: CASSLAGGVEGSVLGNEQFF. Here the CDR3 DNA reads TGTGCCAGCAGCTTAGCGGGGGGGGTTGAGGGGTCGGTTTTAGGCAATGAGCAGTTCTTC. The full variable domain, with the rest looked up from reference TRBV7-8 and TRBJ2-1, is GAGVSQSPRYKVAKRGQDVALRCDPISGHVSLFWYQQALGQGPEFLTYFQNEAQLDKSGLPSDRFFAERPEGSVSTLKIQRTQQEDSAVYLCASSLAGGVEGSVLGNEQFFGPGTRLTVL.